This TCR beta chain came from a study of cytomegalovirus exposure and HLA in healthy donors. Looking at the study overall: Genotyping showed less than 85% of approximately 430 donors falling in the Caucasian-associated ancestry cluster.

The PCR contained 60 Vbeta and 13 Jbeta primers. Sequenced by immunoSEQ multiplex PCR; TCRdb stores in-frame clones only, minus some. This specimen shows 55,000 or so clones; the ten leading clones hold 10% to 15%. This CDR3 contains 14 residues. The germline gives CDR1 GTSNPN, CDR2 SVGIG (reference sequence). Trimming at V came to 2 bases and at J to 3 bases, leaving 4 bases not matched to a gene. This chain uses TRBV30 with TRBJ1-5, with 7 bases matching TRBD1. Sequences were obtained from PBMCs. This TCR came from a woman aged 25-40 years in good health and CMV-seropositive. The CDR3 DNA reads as TGTGCCTGGAGTCCGACAGGGTACAATCAGCCCCAGCATTTT. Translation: CAWSPTGYNQPQHF.